This passage covers 15 T cell receptor beta chains from one sample sequenced in a study of shared clonotypes between healthy human individuals. Some clones are missing from TCRdb's copy, which holds only in-frame ones; the method was immunoSEQ multiplex PCR. The sample contains hundreds of thousands of clones, around 79% of which appear only once. Sequencing was performed on PBMCs. The receptors here all came from a woman aged 35 to 49 in good health. Some clones in this sample may be carry-over from other donors' samples.

This clone has a single count. This sequence joins TRBV5-1 and TRBJ1-1; TRBD1 aligns across 10 bases. This CDR3 is built from 13 residues. Germline loops: CDR1 SGHRS, CDR2 YFSETQ. Losses at the gene ends were 4 bases for V and 4 bases for J; bases not matched to a gene: 1. The CDR3 nucleotides read TGCGCCAGCAGCGGGACAGGGGCCACTGAAGCTTTCTTT. Its protein product is CASSGTGATEAFF. Combining the CDR3 with reference TRBV5-1 and TRBJ1-1 gives the whole variable domain KAGVTQTPRYLIKTRGQQVTLSCSPISGHRSVSWYQQTPGQGLQFLFEYFSETQRNKGNFPGRFSGRQFSNSRSEMNVSTLELGDSALYLCASSGTGATEAFFGQGTRLTVV.

The chain joins TRBV13 to TRBJ1-1; D remains ambiguous. Germline V gives CDR1 PRHDT, CDR2 FYEKMQ (reference sequence). The CDR3 runs 12 residues. Trimming shortened V by 6 bases and J by 1 base, and 6 bases separated the two germline ends. The CDR3, as DNA: TGTGCCAGCAGGATGAAGAACACTGAAGCTTTCTTT. This gives the protein CASRMKNTEAFF.

The V call is TRBV28, the J call TRBJ2-3; 9 nucleotides line up with TRBD1. V gave up 5 bases and J gave up 2 bases; unmatched junction bases: 8. The CDR3 is made up of 16 amino acids. The germline V gene encodes CDR1 MDHEN and CDR2 SYDVKM. The CDR3 spells CASSRAGTGTTDTQYF. The CDR3 DNA sequence: TGTGCCAGCAGTAGGGCCGGGACAGGGACCACAGATACGCAGTATTTT.

This clone is a singleton in its sample. The rearrangement links TRBV11-2 to TRBJ2-1; D unclear. CDR1 SGHAT and CDR2 FQNNGV come from the germline V gene. V lost 4 bases and J lost 0, with 10 bases in between. This CDR3 comprises 15 residues. CDR3 sequence: CASSSSLSSYNEQFF. The CDR3, as DNA: TGTGCCAGCAGCTCTTCGTTGAGCTCCTACAATGAGCAGTTCTTC.

The CDR3 DNA sequence: TGTGCCAGCAGTGAACACGGGACAGCGAGCGGCTACGAGCAGTACTTC. Translated, it gives CASSEHGTASGYEQYF. V usage is TRBV6-1 and J usage is TRBJ2-7, with TRBD1 identical over 7 bases. Losses at the gene ends were 2 bases for V and 3 bases for J; bases not matched to a gene: 10. The germline gives CDR1 MNHNS, CDR2 SASEGT. CDR3 length equals 16 residues.

The V gene is TRBV10-1, the J gene TRBJ1-1, with D perhaps matching TRBD1 (6 bases). This CDR3 has 13 residues. The germline V gene has CDR1 WNHNN and CDR2 SYGVQD (reference sequence). V lost 4 bases, J lost 1 base, and 7 bases lay in between. The chain's CDR3 is CASSVDRNTEAFF. The DNA for the CDR3 is TGCGCCAGCAGTGTGGACAGGAACACTGAAGCTTTCTTT.

The chain couples TRBV11-1 to TRBJ2-3, with D perhaps TRBD1 or TRBD2 (6 bases each). V gave up 1 base and J gave up 9 bases, with 14 bases separating them. The CDR3 extends over 14 amino acids. The germline CDR1 and CDR2 sequences are SGHAT and FQDESV (reference sequence). The CDR3 loop is CASSLDPGAWTQYF. The DNA of the CDR3 is TGTGCCAGCAGCTTAGACCCGGGGGCGTGGACGCAGTATTTT.

The genes are TRBV2 and TRBJ1-2; weak D call: TRBD1 (6 bases). The V and J ends lost 2 bases and 4 bases respectively, with 14 bases between them. Germline assignment: CDR1 SNHLY and CDR2 FYNNEI. The CDR3 has 15 residues. The CDR3 sequence is CASSEPGGFSYGYTF. For the CDR3, the DNA is TGTGCCAGCAGTGAACCCGGGGGCTTTAGCTATGGCTACACCTTC.

V gene TRBV7-2 combines with J gene TRBJ2-7; a possible D gene is TRBD1 (6 bases). CDR3 length: 13 amino acids. V lost 5 bases and J lost 0, with 8 bases in between. Per germline, CDR1 SGHTA and CDR2 FQGNSA. The CDR3 region has the DNA TGTGCCAGCAGCCGACAGGCCTCCTACGAGCAGTACTTC. This translates into CASSRQASYEQYF.

This chain joins TRBV19 and TRBJ2-3, with D possibly being TRBD2 (6 bases). Trimming removed 3 bases at V and 4 bases at J, with 20 bases between. Germline V gene sequence: CDR1 LNHDA, CDR2 SQIVND (reference sequence). The CDR3 has 17 residues. The CDR3 bases are TGTGCCAGTAGTATTGGGGGGATATCGGGAGAAGCAGATACGCAGTATTTT. It is translated as CASSIGGISGEADTQYF.

This chain connects TRBV5-1 to TRBJ2-5; TRBD2 agrees at 7 bases. Germline V gene data show CDR1 as SGHRS and CDR2 as YFSETQ. CDR3 length: 14 amino acids. With 2 bases clipped from V and 3 bases from J, the junction kept 4 bases outside the gene matches. CDR3 coding DNA: TGCGCCAGCAGCTTCGGCCTAGCGGAAGAGACCCAGTACTTC. It encodes CASSFGLAEETQYF.

The chain employs TRBV6-1 and TRBJ2-7; D is uncertain. Germline V gene lookup returns CDR1 MNHNS and CDR2 SASEGT. The V gene lost 4 bases and the J gene lost 2 bases, with 12 bases spanning the gap. The CDR3 length is 14 residues. The DNA for the CDR3 is TGTGCCAGCAGTGGCCCCAGGCCGACCTACGAGCAGTACTTC. The encoded protein is CASSGPRPTYEQYF.

The rearrangement joins TRBV27 to TRBJ1-5; 7 bases align to TRBD1. This CDR3 contains 15 residues. The V gene's germline CDR1 is MNHEY and CDR2 SMNVEV (reference sequence). V lost 8 bases and J lost 3; bases outside the gene matches: 10. The CDR3 nucleotides read TGTGCCAGCGCTTTCACAGGGGCGTTCAATCAGCCCCAGCATTTT. Amino acid sequence: CASAFTGAFNQPQHF.

This clone was detected once. The V gene is TRBV5-1, the J gene TRBJ2-1; D remains ambiguous. The length of the CDR3 is 13 residues. V dropped 4 bases and J dropped 4 bases, with 9 bases sitting between them. Per germline, CDR1 SGHRS and CDR2 YFSETQ. The CDR3 nucleotides are TGCGCCAGCAGCCCCGGGCCTTACAATGAGCAGTTCTTC. Amino acid sequence: CASSPGPYNEQFF.

The V call is TRBV6-5, the J call TRBJ1-4; 9 bases map to TRBD1. The CDR3 sequence is 15 residues long. J was trimmed by 7 bases and V by 5 bases; bases with no gene match: 8. The germline V gene has CDR1 MNHEY and CDR2 SVGAGI. The CDR3 protein is CASSPTGGAGEKLFF. DNA for the CDR3: TGTGCCAGCAGTCCTACAGGGGGCGCAGGTGAAAAACTGTTTTTT.